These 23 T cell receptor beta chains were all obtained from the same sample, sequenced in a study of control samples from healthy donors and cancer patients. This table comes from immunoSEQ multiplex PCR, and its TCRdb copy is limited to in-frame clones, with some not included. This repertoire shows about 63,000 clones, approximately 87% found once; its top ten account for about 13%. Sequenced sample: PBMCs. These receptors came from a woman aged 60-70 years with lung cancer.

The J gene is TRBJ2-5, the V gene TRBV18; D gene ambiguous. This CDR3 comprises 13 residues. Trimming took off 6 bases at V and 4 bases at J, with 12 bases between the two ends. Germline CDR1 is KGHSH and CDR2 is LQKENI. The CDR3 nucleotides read TGTGCCAGCTCCCCTCTAGTTTCAGAGACCCAGTACTTC. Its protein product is CASSPLVSETQYF.

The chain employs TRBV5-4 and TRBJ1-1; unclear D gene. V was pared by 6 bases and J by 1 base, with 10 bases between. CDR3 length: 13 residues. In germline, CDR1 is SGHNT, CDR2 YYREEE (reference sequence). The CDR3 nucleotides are TGTGCCAGCATGGCCCCAGGGAACACTGAAGCTTTCTTT. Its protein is CASMAPGNTEAFF.

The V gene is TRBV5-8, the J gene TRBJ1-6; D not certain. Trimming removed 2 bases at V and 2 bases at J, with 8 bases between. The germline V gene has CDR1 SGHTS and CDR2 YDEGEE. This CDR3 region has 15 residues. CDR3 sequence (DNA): TGTGCCAGCAGCTTAGACGGACCCTATAATTCACCCCTCCACTTT. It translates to CASSLDGPYNSPLHF.

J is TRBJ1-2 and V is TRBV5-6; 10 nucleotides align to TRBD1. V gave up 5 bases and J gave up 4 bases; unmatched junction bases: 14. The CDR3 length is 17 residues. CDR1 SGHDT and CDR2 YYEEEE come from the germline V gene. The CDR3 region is CASRHRQGALVVYGYTF. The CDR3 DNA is TGTGCCAGCAGACATCGACAGGGGGCCCTAGTTGTCTATGGCTACACCTTC.

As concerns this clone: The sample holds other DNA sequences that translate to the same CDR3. CDR3 sequence: CASSPGSQPQHF. DNA for the CDR3: TGTGCCAGCAGCCCAGGGAGCCAGCCCCAGCATTTT. V and J are TRBV2 and TRBJ1-5, with D possibly being TRBD1 (5 bases). Trimming shortened V by 6 bases and J by 7 bases, and 10 bases separated the two germline ends. The CDR3 extends over 12 amino acids. Germline CDR1 reads SNHLY; CDR2 reads FYNNEI.

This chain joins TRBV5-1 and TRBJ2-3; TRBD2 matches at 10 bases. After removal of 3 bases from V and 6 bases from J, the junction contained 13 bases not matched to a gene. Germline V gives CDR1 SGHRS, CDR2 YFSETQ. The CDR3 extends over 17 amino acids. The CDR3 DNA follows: TGCGCCAGCAGCTCAGGACTAGCGGCCTCTCCTGGGGATACGCAGTATTTT. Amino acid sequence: CASSSGLAASPGDTQYF.

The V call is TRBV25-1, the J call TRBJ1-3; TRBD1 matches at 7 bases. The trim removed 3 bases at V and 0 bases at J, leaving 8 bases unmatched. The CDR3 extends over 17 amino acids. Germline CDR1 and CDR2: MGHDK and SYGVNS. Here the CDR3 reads CASSDTRTGASGNTIYF. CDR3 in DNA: TGTGCCAGCAGTGATACCCGGACAGGCGCCTCTGGAAACACCATATATTTT.

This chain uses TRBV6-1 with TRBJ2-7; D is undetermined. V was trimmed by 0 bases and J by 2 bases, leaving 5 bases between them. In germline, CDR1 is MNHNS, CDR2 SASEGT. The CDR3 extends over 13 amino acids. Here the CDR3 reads CASSEASTYEQYF. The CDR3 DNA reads TGTGCCAGCAGTGAAGCGTCTACCTACGAGCAGTACTTC.

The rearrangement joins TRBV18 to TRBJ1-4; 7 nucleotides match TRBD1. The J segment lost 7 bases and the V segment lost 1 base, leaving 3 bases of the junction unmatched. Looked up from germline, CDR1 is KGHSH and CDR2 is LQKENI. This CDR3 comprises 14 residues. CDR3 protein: CASSPRDSLEKLFF. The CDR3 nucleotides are TGTGCCAGCTCACCACGGGACAGTCTTGAAAAACTGTTTTTT.

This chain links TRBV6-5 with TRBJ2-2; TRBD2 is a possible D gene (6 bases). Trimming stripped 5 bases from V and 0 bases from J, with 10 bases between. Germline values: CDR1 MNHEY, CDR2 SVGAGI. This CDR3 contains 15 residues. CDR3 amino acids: CASSPGSANTGELFF. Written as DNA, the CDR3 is TGTGCCAGCAGTCCCGGGAGCGCGAACACCGGGGAGCTGTTTTTT.

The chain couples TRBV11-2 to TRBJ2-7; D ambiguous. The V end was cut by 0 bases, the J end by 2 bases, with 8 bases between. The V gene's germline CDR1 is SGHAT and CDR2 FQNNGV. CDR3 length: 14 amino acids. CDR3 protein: CASSLDLGTYEQYF. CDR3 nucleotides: TGTGCCAGCAGCTTAGATCTGGGTACCTACGAGCAGTACTTC.

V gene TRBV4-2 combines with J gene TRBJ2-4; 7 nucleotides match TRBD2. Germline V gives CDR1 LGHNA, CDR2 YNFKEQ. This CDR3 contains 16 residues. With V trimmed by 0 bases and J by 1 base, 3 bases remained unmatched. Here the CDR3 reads CASSQEVRGAKNIQYF. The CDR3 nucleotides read TGTGCCAGCAGCCAAGAGGTGCGGGGGGCCAAAAACATTCAGTACTTC.

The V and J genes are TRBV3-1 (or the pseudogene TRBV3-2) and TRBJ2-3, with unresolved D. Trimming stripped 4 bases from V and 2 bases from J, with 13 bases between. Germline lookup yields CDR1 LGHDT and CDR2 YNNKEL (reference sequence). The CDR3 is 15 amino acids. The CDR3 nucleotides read TGTGCCAGCAGCCCTCAGCCCGAGGTCACAGATACGCAGTATTTT. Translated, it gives CASSPQPEVTDTQYF.

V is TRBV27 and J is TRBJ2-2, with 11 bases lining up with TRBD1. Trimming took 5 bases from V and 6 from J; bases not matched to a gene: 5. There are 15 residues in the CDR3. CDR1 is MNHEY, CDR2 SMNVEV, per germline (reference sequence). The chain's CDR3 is CASSDGTGGSGELFF. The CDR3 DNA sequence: TGTGCCAGCAGTGACGGGACAGGGGGATCCGGGGAGCTGTTTTTT.

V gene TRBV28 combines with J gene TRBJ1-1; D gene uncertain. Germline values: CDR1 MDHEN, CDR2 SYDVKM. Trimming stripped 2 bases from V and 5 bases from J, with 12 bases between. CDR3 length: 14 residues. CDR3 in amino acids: CASSLIGLRTEAFF. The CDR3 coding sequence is TGTGCCAGCAGTTTAATTGGTCTAAGGACTGAAGCTTTCTTT.

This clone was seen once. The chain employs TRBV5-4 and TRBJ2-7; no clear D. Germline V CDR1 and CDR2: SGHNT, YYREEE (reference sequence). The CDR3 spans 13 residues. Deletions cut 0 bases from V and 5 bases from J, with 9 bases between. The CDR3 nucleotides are TGTGCCAGCAGCTTGGACACTCAAGACGAGCAGTACTTC. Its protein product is CASSLDTQDEQYF. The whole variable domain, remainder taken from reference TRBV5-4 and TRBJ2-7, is ETGVTQSPTHLIKTRGQQVTLRCSSQSGHNTVSWYQQALGQGPQFIFQYYREEENGRGNFPPRFSGLQFPNYSSELNVNALELDDSALYLCASSLDTQDEQYFGPGTRLTVT.

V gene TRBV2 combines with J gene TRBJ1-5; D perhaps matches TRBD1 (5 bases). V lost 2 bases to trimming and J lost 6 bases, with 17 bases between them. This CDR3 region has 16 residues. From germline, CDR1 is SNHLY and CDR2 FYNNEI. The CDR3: CASSEYGAGSGQPQHF. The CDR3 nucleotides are TGTGCCAGCAGTGAATATGGGGCAGGGTCTGGTCAGCCCCAGCATTTT.

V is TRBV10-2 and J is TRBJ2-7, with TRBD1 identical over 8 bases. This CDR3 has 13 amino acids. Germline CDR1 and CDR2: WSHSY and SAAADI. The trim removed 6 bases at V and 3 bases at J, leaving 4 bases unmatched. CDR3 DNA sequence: TGCGCCAGCAGGCAGGGGGCGGACTACGAGCAGTACTTC. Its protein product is CASRQGADYEQYF.

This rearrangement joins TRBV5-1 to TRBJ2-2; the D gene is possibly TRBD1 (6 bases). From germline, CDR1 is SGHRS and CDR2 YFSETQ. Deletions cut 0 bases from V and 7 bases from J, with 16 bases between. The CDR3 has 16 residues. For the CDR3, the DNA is TGCGCCAGCAGCTTGGTGGCAGGGGCACAGGGCGGGGAGCTGTTTTTT. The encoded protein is CASSLVAGAQGGELFF.

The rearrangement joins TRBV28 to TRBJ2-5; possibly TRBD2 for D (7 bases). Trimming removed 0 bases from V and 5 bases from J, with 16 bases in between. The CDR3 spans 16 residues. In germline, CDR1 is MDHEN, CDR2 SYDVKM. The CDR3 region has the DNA TGTGCCAGCAGTTTATGGGGGGGGGCGCGTTTGGAGACCCAGTACTTC. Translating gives CASSLWGGARLETQYF.

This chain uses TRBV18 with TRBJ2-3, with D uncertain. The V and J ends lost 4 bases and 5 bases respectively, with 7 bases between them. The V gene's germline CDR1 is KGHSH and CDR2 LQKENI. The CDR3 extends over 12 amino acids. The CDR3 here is CASSLAEDTQYF. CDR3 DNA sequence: TGTGCCAGCTCACTCGCGGAAGATACGCAGTATTTT.

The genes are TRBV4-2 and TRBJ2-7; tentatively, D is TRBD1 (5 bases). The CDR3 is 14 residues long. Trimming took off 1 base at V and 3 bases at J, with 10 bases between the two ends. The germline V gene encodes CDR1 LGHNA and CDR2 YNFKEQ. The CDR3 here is CASSQGLGDYEQYF. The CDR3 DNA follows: TGTGCCAGCAGCCAAGGCCTAGGGGACTACGAGCAGTACTTC.

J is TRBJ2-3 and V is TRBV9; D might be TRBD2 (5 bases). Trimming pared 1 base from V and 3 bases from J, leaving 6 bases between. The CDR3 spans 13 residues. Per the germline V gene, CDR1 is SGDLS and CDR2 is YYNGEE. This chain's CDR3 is CASSVRETDTQYF. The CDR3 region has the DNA TGTGCCAGCAGCGTAAGGGAGACAGATACGCAGTATTTT.